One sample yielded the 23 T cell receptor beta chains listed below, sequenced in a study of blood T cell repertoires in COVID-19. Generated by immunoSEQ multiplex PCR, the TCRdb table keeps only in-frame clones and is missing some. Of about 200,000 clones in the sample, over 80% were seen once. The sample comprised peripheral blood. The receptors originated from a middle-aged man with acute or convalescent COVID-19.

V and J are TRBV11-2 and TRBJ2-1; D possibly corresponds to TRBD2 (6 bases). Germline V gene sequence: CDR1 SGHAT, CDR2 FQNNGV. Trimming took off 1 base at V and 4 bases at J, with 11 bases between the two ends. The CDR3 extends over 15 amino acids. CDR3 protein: CASSLGQAGYNEQFF. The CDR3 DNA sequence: TGTGCCAGCAGCTTAGGTCAGGCGGGGTACAATGAGCAGTTCTTC.

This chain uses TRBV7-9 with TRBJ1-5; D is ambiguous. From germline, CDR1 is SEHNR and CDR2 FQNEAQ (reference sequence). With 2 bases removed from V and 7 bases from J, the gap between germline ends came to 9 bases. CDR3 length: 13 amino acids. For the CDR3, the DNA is TGTGCCAGCAGCTTAAATGAGAACCAGCCCCAGCATTTT. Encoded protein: CASSLNENQPQHF.

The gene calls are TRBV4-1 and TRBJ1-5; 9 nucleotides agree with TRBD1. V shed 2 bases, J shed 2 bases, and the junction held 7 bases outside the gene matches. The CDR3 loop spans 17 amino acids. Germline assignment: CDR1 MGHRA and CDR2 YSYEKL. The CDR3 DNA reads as TGCGCCAGCAGCCAAAATACAGGGGGCATGGGCAATCAGCCCCAGCATTTT. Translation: CASSQNTGGMGNQPQHF.

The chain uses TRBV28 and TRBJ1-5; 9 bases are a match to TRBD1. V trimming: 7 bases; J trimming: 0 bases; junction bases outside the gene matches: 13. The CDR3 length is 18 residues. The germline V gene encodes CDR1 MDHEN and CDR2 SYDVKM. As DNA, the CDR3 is TGTGCCAGCACTTCCGAGGGACAGGGAATGTATAGCAATCAGCCCCAGCATTTT. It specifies CASTSEGQGMYSNQPQHF.

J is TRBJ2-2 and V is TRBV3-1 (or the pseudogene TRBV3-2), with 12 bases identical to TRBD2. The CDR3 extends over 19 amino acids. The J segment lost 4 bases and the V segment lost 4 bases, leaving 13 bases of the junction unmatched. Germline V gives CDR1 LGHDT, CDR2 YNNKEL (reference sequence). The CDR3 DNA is TGTGCCAGCAGCCCCCTAACTAGCGGGAGGTTTCAGGTCACCGGGGAGCTGTTTTTT. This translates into CASSPLTSGRFQVTGELFF.

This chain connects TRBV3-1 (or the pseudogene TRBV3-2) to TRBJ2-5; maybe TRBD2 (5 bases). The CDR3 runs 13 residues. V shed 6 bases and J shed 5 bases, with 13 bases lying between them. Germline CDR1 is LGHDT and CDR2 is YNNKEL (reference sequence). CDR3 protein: CASSYGEGETQYF. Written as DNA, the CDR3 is TGTGCCAGCAGTTACGGGGAAGGGGAGACCCAGTACTTC.

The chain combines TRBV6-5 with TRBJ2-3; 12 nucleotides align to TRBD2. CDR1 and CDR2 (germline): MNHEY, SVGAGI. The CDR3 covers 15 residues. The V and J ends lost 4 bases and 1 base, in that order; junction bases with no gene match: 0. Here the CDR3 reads CASSWTSGGTDTQYF. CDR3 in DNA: TGTGCCAGCAGTTGGACTAGCGGGGGCACAGATACGCAGTATTTT.

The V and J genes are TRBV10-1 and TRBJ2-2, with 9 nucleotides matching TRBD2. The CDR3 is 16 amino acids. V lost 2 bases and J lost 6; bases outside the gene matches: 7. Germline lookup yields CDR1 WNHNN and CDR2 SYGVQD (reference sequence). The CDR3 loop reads CASSEVLAGVAGELFF. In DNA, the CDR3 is TGCGCCAGCAGTGAGGTATTAGCGGGAGTTGCCGGGGAGCTGTTTTTT.

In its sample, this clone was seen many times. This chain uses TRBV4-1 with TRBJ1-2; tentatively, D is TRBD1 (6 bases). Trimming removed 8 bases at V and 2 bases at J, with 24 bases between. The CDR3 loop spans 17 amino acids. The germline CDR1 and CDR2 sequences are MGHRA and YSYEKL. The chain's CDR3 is CASGPTAALRGNYGYTF. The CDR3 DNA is TGCGCCAGCGGCCCGACGGCGGCCCTAAGGGGGAACTATGGCTACACCTTC.

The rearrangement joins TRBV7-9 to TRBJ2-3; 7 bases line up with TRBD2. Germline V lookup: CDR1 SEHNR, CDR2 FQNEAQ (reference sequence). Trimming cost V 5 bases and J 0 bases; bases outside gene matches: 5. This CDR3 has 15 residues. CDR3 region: CASSPSSGSTDTQYF. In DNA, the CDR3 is TGTGCCAGCAGCCCATCTAGCGGTAGCACAGATACGCAGTATTTT.

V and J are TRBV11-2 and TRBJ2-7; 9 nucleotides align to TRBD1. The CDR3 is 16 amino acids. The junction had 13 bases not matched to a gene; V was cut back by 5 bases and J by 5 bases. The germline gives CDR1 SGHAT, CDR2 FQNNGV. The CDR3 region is CASSRGQGNSGNEQYF. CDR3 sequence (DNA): TGTGCCAGCAGCCGGGGACAGGGCAATAGTGGGAACGAGCAGTACTTC.

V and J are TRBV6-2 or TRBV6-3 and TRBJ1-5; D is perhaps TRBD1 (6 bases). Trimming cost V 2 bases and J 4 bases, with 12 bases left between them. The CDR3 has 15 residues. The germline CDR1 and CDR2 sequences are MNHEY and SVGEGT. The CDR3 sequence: CASSYPGGVNQPQHF. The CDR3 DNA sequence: TGTGCCAGCAGTTACCCTGGGGGCGTGAATCAGCCCCAGCATTTT.

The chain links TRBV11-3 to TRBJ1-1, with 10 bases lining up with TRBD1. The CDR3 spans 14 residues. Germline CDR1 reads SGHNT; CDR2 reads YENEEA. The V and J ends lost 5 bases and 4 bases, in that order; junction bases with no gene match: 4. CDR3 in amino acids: CASSQGTGATEAFF. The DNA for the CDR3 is TGTGCCAGCAGCCAAGGGACAGGGGCCACTGAAGCTTTCTTT.

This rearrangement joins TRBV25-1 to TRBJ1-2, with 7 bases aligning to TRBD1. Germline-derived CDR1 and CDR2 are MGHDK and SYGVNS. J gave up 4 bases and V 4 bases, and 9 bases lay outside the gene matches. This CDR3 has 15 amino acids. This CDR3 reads CASSGSGQRGYGYTF. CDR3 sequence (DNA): TGTGCCAGCAGTGGTTCGGGACAGAGGGGCTATGGCTACACCTTC.

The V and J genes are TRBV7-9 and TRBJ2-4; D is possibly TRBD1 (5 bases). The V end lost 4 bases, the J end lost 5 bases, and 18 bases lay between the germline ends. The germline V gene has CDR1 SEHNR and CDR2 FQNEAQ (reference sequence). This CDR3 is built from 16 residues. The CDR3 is CASSSIQDTRENIQYF. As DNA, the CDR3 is TGTGCCAGCAGCTCAATCCAGGACACTCGGGAAAACATTCAGTACTTC.

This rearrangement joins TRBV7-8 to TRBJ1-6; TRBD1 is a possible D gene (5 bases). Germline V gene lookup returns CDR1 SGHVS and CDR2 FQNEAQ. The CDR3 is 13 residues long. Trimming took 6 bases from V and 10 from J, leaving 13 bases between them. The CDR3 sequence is CASSRQGDSPLHF. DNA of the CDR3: TGTGCCAGCAGTAGGCAGGGTGACTCACCCCTCCACTTT.

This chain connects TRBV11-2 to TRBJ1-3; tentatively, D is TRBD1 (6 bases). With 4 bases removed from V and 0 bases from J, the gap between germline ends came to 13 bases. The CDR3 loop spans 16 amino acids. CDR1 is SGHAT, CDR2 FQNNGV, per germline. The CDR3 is CASSYSQGSSGNTIYF. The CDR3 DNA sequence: TGTGCCAGCAGCTATAGTCAGGGGAGCTCTGGAAACACCATATATTTT.

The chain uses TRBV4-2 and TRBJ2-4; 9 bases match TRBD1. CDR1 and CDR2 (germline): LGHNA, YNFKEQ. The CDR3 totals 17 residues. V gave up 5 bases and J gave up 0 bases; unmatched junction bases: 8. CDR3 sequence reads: CASSAAGTGRAKNIQYF. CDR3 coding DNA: TGTGCCAGCAGCGCAGCGGGGACAGGGAGAGCCAAAAACATTCAGTACTTC.

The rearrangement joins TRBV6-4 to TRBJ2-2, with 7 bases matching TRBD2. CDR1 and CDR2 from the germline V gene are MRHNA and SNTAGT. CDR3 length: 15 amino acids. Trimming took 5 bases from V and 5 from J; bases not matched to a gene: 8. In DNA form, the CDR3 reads TGTGCCAGCAGTAGGAACGGCGGGGGAACCGGGGAGCTGTTTTTT. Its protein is CASSRNGGGTGELFF.

CDR3 sequence: CASSKSYEQYF. Here the CDR3 DNA reads TGCGCCAGCAGTAAGAGCTACGAGCAGTACTTC. The chain employs TRBV10-2 and TRBJ2-7, with D hard to call. Germline V lookup: CDR1 WSHSY, CDR2 SAAADI. The CDR3 runs to 11 residues. Deletions cut 5 bases from V and 3 bases from J, with 5 bases between.

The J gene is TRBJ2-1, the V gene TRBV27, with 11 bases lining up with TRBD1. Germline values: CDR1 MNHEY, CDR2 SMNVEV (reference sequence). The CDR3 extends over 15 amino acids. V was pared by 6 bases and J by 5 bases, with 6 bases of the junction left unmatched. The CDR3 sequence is CASSPGQGVDNEQFF. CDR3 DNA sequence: TGTGCCAGCAGCCCGGGACAGGGGGTTGACAATGAGCAGTTCTTC.

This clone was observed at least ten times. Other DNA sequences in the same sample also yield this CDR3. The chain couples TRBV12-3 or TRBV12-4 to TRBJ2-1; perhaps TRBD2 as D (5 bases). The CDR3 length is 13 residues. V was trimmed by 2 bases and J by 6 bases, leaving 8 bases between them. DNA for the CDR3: TGTGCCAGCAGTTTAAGTGGGAGCAATGAGCAGTTCTTC. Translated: CASSLSGSNEQFF.

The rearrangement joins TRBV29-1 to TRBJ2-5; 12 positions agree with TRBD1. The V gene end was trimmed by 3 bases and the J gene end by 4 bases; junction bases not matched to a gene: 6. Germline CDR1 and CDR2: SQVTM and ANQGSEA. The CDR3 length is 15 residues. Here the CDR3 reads CSVEAPGQGAETQYF. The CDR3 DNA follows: TGCAGCGTTGAGGCGCCGGGACAGGGGGCAGAGACCCAGTACTTC.